Listed below are T cell receptor beta chains from one sample, sequenced in a study of identical twins. TCRdb ran MiXCR on the 5' RACE reads and lists one entry per CDR3 protein. The table shows 1.5 million to 2 million distinct CDR3 sequences, with less than 35% occurring only once. Sequenced input: cord blood. All receptors come from a newborn girl in good health. Both conserved end residues are part of each CDR3. D genes are given only for firm matches. A clone size is listed for some rows: how often the clone was seen (once, few, many), or a class if it is expanded.

abundance	v_gene	d_gene	j_gene	CDR3aa	CDR3nt
many	TRBV7-2	NA	TRBJ2-4	CASSFGTAKTKNIQYF	TGTGCCAGCAGCTTTGGGACTGCTAAAACGAAAAACATTCAGTACTTC
NA	TRBV20-1	TRBD2	TRBJ2-3	CSAREETSGTGDTQYF	TGCAGTGCTAGAGAGGAGACTAGCGGGACTGGAGATACGCAGTATTTT
few	TRBV2	TRBD2	TRBJ2-4	CASSAGLAVLAKNIQYF	TGTGCCAGCAGCGCGGGACTAGCGGTTCTAGCCAAAAACATTCAGTACTTC
NA	TRBV10-3	NA	TRBJ1-4	CAAGQLDEKLFF	TGTGCCGCTGGACAGCTTGACGAAAAACTGTTTTTT
NA	TRBV20-1	NA	TRBJ2-7	CSAIGTGTQLREQYF	TGCAGTGCTATAGGTACCGGGACCCAACTACGCGAGCAGTACTTC
NA	TRBV10-3	TRBD1	TRBJ2-4	CAISKDRGAKNIQYF	TGTGCCATCAGCAAGGACAGGGGTGCCAAAAACATTCAGTACTTC
NA	TRBV7-2	TRBD2	TRBJ2-1	CASSLPGTSGVTNEQFF	TGTGCCAGCAGCTTACCCGGGACTAGCGGGGTTACCAATGAGCAGTTCTTC
NA	TRBV5-1	TRBD2	TRBJ2-1	CASSSTSGGSLYNEQFF	TGCGCCAGCAGCTCGACTAGCGGGGGTTCCCTTTACAATGAGCAGTTCTTC
many	TRBV3-1	NA	TRBJ2-5	CASSQVKTQYF	TGTGCCAGCAGCCAAGTAAAGACCCAGTACTTC
NA	TRBV7-9	TRBD1	TRBJ2-7	CASIGDSYYEQYF	TGTGCCAGCATCGGGGACAGTTACTACGAGCAGTACTTC
many	TRBV13	NA	TRBJ2-1	CASSPQVYNEQFF	TGTGCCAGCAGCCCCCAAGTCTACAATGAGCAGTTCTTC
NA	TRBV20-1	NA	TRBJ1-1	CSADSANTEAFF	TGCAGTGCGGACAGTGCGAACACTGAAGCTTTCTTT
NA	TRBV6-7	TRBD2	TRBJ2-3	CASSYIRWTSGHTDTQYF	TGTGCCAGCAGTTACATTAGGTGGACTAGCGGGCACACAGATACGCAGTATTTT
NA	TRBV20-1	NA	TRBJ2-4	CSARDHRFSPSAKNIQYF	TGCAGTGCTAGAGATCACCGGTTTTCCCCCTCTGCCAAAAACATTCAGTACTTC
NA	TRBV4-1	TRBD1	TRBJ1-2	CASSPHPGTGDGYTF	TGCGCCAGCAGCCCACATCCCGGGACAGGGGATGGCTACACCTTC
NA	TRBV28	NA	TRBJ2-2	CASSLTGENTGELFF	TGTGCCAGCAGTTTGACGGGGGAAAACACCGGGGAGCTGTTTTTT
few	TRBV7-9	TRBD1	TRBJ1-6	CASSAGQGNSPLHF	TGTGCCAGCAGCGCTGGACAGGGGAATTCACCCCTCCACTTT
NA	TRBV20-1	TRBD2	TRBJ2-7	CSATPLAGGYYEQYF	TGCAGTGCTACCCCCCTAGCGGGAGGGTATTACGAGCAGTACTTC
NA	TRBV20-1	NA	TRBJ1-4	CSARDGRLGEKLFF	TGCAGTGCTAGAGATGGCAGGTTAGGTGAAAAACTGTTTTTT
few	TRBV5-1	TRBD1	TRBJ2-3	CASSLGPGQGEDTQYF	TGCGCCAGCAGCTTGGGACCGGGACAGGGAGAAGATACGCAGTATTTT
few	TRBV11-2	NA	TRBJ2-7	CASSPPPGSYEQYF	TGTGCCAGCAGCCCCCCCCCTGGCAGTTACGAGCAGTACTTC
NA	TRBV20-1	NA	TRBJ2-3	CSVGGWADTQYF	TGCAGTGTGGGGGGATGGGCGGATACGCAGTATTTT
few	TRBV27	NA	TRBJ2-3	CASSLKTASDTQYF	TGTGCCAGCAGTCTCAAGACAGCTTCAGATACGCAGTATTTT
few	TRBV7-2	TRBD2	TRBJ2-1	CASSGFGLAGGYNEQFF	TGTGCCAGCAGCGGATTTGGACTAGCGGGAGGCTACAATGAGCAGTTCTTC
few	TRBV6-2/TRBV6-3	TRBD2	TRBJ2-1	CASSYTLGLASNEQFF	TGTGCCAGCAGTTACACGTTGGGACTAGCGAGCAATGAGCAGTTCTTC
NA	TRBV20-1	TRBD1	TRBJ1-2	CSARPTGGRYGYTF	TGCAGTGCTAGACCAACAGGGGGGAGGTATGGCTACACCTTC
NA	TRBV11-2	NA	TRBJ2-1	CASSRAADYNEQFF	TGTGCCAGCAGCCGAGCGGCCGACTACAATGAGCAGTTCTTC
few	TRBV10-3	NA	TRBJ2-1	CAAGIFYNEQFF	TGTGCCGCCGGGATTTTCTACAATGAGCAGTTCTTC
NA	TRBV28	NA	TRBJ2-2	CASILLGQNTGELFF	TGTGCCAGCATTTTATTGGGACAGAACACCGGGGAGCTGTTTTTT
few	TRBV27	TRBD1	TRBJ1-2	CASKGTASYGYTF	TGTGCCAGCAAGGGGACAGCCTCCTATGGCTACACCTTC
few	TRBV7-8	NA	TRBJ2-7	CASSLVPIYEQYF	TGTGCCAGCAGCTTAGTGCCGATCTACGAGCAGTACTTC
NA	TRBV20-1	TRBD2	TRBJ2-3	CSARDQWRTSGDTDTQYF	TGCAGTGCTAGAGATCAGTGGAGAACTAGCGGGGACACAGATACGCAGTATTTT
NA	TRBV20-1	TRBD2	TRBJ2-3	CSAPRLAGGSDTQYF	TGCAGTGCTCCTAGACTAGCGGGAGGGTCAGATACGCAGTATTTT
NA	TRBV12-3/TRBV12-4	NA	TRBJ2-7	CASMGFVTYEQYF	TGTGCCAGCATGGGGTTCGTGACCTACGAGCAGTACTTC
few	TRBV6-6	NA	TRBJ1-5	CASSPGVQPQHF	TGTGCCAGCAGTCCCGGGGTGCAGCCCCAGCATTTT
NA	TRBV5-1	NA	TRBJ1-4	CASSLKGYATNEKLFF	TGCGCCAGCAGCTTGAAGGGGTATGCAACTAATGAAAAACTGTTTTTT
NA	TRBV4-1	TRBD2	TRBJ2-2	CASSHPSGRRTGELFF	TGCGCCAGCAGCCATCCTAGCGGGAGACGTACCGGGGAGCTGTTTTTT
NA	TRBV5-1	NA	TRBJ2-7	CASSSKSWYNYEQYF	TGCGCCAGCAGCTCTAAAAGTTGGTATAACTACGAGCAGTACTTC
NA	TRBV20-1	NA	TRBJ1-5	CSARGGRGRNQPQHF	TGCAGTGCTAGAGGGGGTCGGGGTCGCAATCAGCCCCAGCATTTT
once	TRBV7-9	NA	TRBJ2-7	CASSFIGVNEQYF	TGTGCCAGCAGCTTCATAGGGGTCAATGAGCAGTACTTC
NA	TRBV28	NA	TRBJ1-5	CASSLTVQGRDNQPQHF	TGTGCCAGCAGTTTAACGGTCCAGGGGAGAGACAATCAGCCCCAGCATTTT